This is a list of T cell receptor beta chains from one sample in a study of cytomegalovirus exposure and HLA in healthy donors. Repertoires were generated with immunoSEQ multiplex PCR, while TCRdb's copy carries only in-frame clones and drops some. This table holds 160,000 or so clones, roughly 80% found once. The source material was PBMCs. All receptors derive from a male donor in good health and CMV-seropositive. CDR3s include the opening cysteine and the closing phenylalanine or tryptophan. The order of the fields is CDR3 protein, CDR3 DNA, clone size, J gene, D gene, V gene. A D gene is named only where the DNA matches it firmly. Clone size is not always given. Where it is, it says once, few, many or a class for expanded clones.

CDR3 protein: CASRSSSLPGELFF
CDR3 DNA: TGTGCCAGCAGATCCTCTAGCCTCCCCGGGGAGCTGTTTTTT
clone size: .
J gene: TRBJ2-2
D gene: .
V gene: TRBV11-2

CDR3 protein: CASSMLAGGPSEQYF
CDR3 DNA: TGTGCCAGCAGCATGTTAGCGGGGGGGCCTAGCGAGCAGTACTTC
clone size: .
J gene: TRBJ2-7
D gene: TRBD2
V gene: TRBV5-6

CDR3 protein: CASSPPTGGFDEQYF
CDR3 DNA: TGTGCCAGCTCACCACCGACAGGGGGTTTCGACGAGCAGTACTTC
clone size: .
J gene: TRBJ2-7
D gene: TRBD1
V gene: TRBV18

CDR3 protein: CASSPRDSYTGELFF
CDR3 DNA: TGCGCCAGCAGCCCCCGGGACAGTTACACCGGGGAGCTGTTTTTT
clone size: .
J gene: TRBJ2-2
D gene: TRBD1
V gene: TRBV5-1

CDR3 protein: CAISDMGGVQETQYF
CDR3 DNA: TGTGCCATCAGTGATATGGGGGGGGTACAAGAGACCCAGTACTTC
clone size: .
J gene: TRBJ2-5
D gene: TRBD2
V gene: TRBV10-3

CDR3 protein: CASSRDSKGTEAFF
CDR3 DNA: TGTGCCAGTAGTAGGGACAGTAAGGGGACTGAAGCTTTCTTT
clone size: few
J gene: TRBJ1-1
D gene: TRBD1
V gene: TRBV19

CDR3 protein: CASSIPGQGIYEQYF
CDR3 DNA: TGTGCCAGTAGTATCCCGGGACAGGGGATCTACGAGCAGTACTTC
clone size: .
J gene: TRBJ2-7
D gene: TRBD1
V gene: TRBV19

CDR3 protein: CASSPRTASNYGYTF
CDR3 DNA: TGTGCCAGCAGCCCACGGACAGCTTCTAACTATGGCTACACCTTC
clone size: .
J gene: TRBJ1-2
D gene: .
V gene: TRBV9

CDR3 protein: CASSSQGGDYEKLFF
CDR3 DNA: TGTGCCAGCAGCTCCCAGGGTGGGGATTACGAAAAACTGTTTTTT
clone size: .
J gene: TRBJ1-4
D gene: .
V gene: TRBV7-6

CDR3 protein: CASSGSWGPYEQYF
CDR3 DNA: TGTGCCAGCAGTGGCTCTTGGGGCCCCTACGAGCAGTACTTC
clone size: .
J gene: TRBJ2-7
D gene: .
V gene: TRBV6-5

CDR3 protein: CASSWTGSYEQFF
CDR3 DNA: TGTGCCAGCAGCTGGACAGGGAGTTATGAGCAGTTCTTC
clone size: .
J gene: TRBJ2-1
D gene: TRBD1
V gene: TRBV13

CDR3 protein: CASSQYREQYF
CDR3 DNA: TGTGCCAGCAGCCAGTATAGAGAGCAGTACTTC
clone size: .
J gene: TRBJ2-7
D gene: .
V gene: TRBV14

CDR3 protein: CASSLSIGELFF
CDR3 DNA: TGTGCCAGCAGCCTTAGCATCGGGGAGCTGTTTTTT
clone size: .
J gene: TRBJ2-2
D gene: .
V gene: TRBV27

CDR3 protein: CASSFTSVNNEQFF
CDR3 DNA: TGCGCCAGCAGCTTTACTAGCGTAAACAATGAGCAGTTCTTC
clone size: .
J gene: TRBJ2-1
D gene: TRBD2
V gene: TRBV5-1

CDR3 protein: CASSPDRAFEQFF
CDR3 DNA: TGTGCCAGCAGTCCCGACAGGGCGTTTGAGCAGTTCTTC
clone size: few
J gene: TRBJ2-1
D gene: TRBD1
V gene: TRBV6-1

CDR3 protein: CASSPASGGRNEQFF
CDR3 DNA: TGTGCCAGTAGCCCGGCTAGCGGGGGGCGAAATGAGCAGTTCTTC
clone size: .
J gene: TRBJ2-1
D gene: TRBD2
V gene: TRBV19

CDR3 protein: CASSSTRGADYGYTF
CDR3 DNA: TGTGCCAGCAGCTCCACCAGGGGAGCTGACTATGGCTACACCTTC
clone size: .
J gene: TRBJ1-2
D gene: .
V gene: TRBV11-2

CDR3 protein: CASSLGQGPGELFF
CDR3 DNA: TGTGCCAGCAGCCTCGGACAGGGACCCGGGGAGCTGTTTTTT
clone size: .
J gene: TRBJ2-2
D gene: TRBD1
V gene: TRBV5-6

CDR3 protein: CASSYSWQGEAFF
CDR3 DNA: TGTGCCAGCAGTTACTCCTGGCAGGGTGAAGCTTTCTTT
clone size: .
J gene: TRBJ1-1
D gene: .
V gene: TRBV6-5

CDR3 protein: CAWSRTGGSPLHF
CDR3 DNA: TGTGCCTGGAGTAGAACAGGGGGTTCACCCCTCCACTTT
clone size: once
J gene: TRBJ1-6
D gene: TRBD1
V gene: TRBV30

CDR3 protein: CASSLVGTAYEQYF
CDR3 DNA: TGTGCCAGCAGCTTGGTCGGGACAGCCTACGAGCAGTACTTC
clone size: once
J gene: TRBJ2-7
D gene: TRBD1
V gene: TRBV5-4

CDR3 protein: CASSLAPNGAFGYSPLHF
CDR3 DNA: TGTGCCAGCAGCTTGGCCCCTAATGGAGCCTTCGGGTACTCACCCCTCCACTTT
clone size: .
J gene: TRBJ1-6
D gene: .
V gene: TRBV5-6

CDR3 protein: CASSFSYEQYF
CDR3 DNA: TGCGCCAGCAGCTTCAGCTACGAGCAGTACTTC
clone size: .
J gene: TRBJ2-7
D gene: .
V gene: TRBV5-1

CDR3 protein: CASSLVTSVDTGELFF
CDR3 DNA: TGCGCCAGCAGCTTGGTTACTAGCGTGGACACCGGGGAGCTGTTTTTT
clone size: .
J gene: TRBJ2-2
D gene: TRBD2
V gene: TRBV5-1

CDR3 protein: CASSDGQNYEQYF
CDR3 DNA: TGCGCCAGCAGTGATGGGCAAAACTACGAGCAGTACTTC
clone size: .
J gene: TRBJ2-7
D gene: .
V gene: TRBV10-1

CDR3 protein: CASSLDPPGRGFNQPQHF
CDR3 DNA: TGTGCCAGCAGCTTAGACCCCCCCGGAAGGGGCTTCAATCAGCCCCAGCATTTT
clone size: few
J gene: TRBJ1-5
D gene: .
V gene: TRBV7-6

CDR3 protein: CASSSRTYSSGNTIYF
CDR3 DNA: TGTGCCAGCAGCTCCAGGACTTACAGCTCTGGAAACACCATATATTTT
clone size: .
J gene: TRBJ1-3
D gene: .
V gene: TRBV7-2

CDR3 protein: CASSIGPNTGELFF
CDR3 DNA: TGTGCCAGTAGTATTGGCCCGAACACCGGGGAGCTGTTTTTT
clone size: .
J gene: TRBJ2-2
D gene: .
V gene: TRBV19

CDR3 protein: CASSPNADTQYF
CDR3 DNA: TGTGCCAGCAGCCCTAACGCAGATACGCAGTATTTT
clone size: .
J gene: TRBJ2-3
D gene: .
V gene: TRBV7-9

CDR3 protein: CASSFEDGYTF
CDR3 DNA: TGTGCCAGCAGCTTTGAGGATGGCTACACCTTC
clone size: .
J gene: TRBJ1-2
D gene: .
V gene: TRBV5-4

CDR3 protein: CASSPFEQGAGEQYF
CDR3 DNA: TGTGCCAGCTCACCATTCGAACAGGGGGCTGGAGAGCAGTACTTC
clone size: once
J gene: TRBJ2-7
D gene: TRBD1
V gene: TRBV18

CDR3 protein: CASSAGQGYNEKLFF
CDR3 DNA: TGCGCCAGCAGCGCGGGACAGGGCTATAATGAAAAACTGTTTTTT
clone size: .
J gene: TRBJ1-4
D gene: TRBD1
V gene: TRBV4-3

CDR3 protein: CATSRGGRNTEAFF
CDR3 DNA: TGTGCCACCAGCAGGGGCGGGAGGAACACTGAAGCTTTCTTT
clone size: .
J gene: TRBJ1-1
D gene: .
V gene: TRBV15

CDR3 protein: CASSQWTSGTSGDTQYF
CDR3 DNA: TGCGCCAGCAGCCAGTGGACATCCGGGACTAGTGGGGATACGCAGTATTTT
clone size: .
J gene: TRBJ2-3
D gene: TRBD2
V gene: TRBV4-3

CDR3 protein: CASSPTGGLAGGPVYEQYF
CDR3 DNA: TGTGCCAGCAGCCCCACCGGTGGGCTAGCGGGAGGACCAGTCTACGAGCAGTACTTC
clone size: .
J gene: TRBJ2-7
D gene: TRBD2
V gene: TRBV7-9

CDR3 protein: CASSFAGNSGANGLTF
CDR3 DNA: TGTGCCAGCAGCTTTGCAGGGAACTCTGGGGCCAACGGCCTGACTTTC
clone size: few
J gene: TRBJ2-6
D gene: .
V gene: TRBV7-6

CDR3 protein: CASSLSNSGRLYEQYF
CDR3 DNA: TGTGCCAGCAGTTTAAGTAATAGCGGGAGGCTTTACGAGCAGTACTTC
clone size: .
J gene: TRBJ2-7
D gene: TRBD2
V gene: TRBV7-2

CDR3 protein: CASSFSAGGPGDTQYF
CDR3 DNA: TGTGCCAGCAGCTTTTCTGCGGGGGGGCCTGGAGATACGCAGTATTTT
clone size: .
J gene: TRBJ2-3
D gene: TRBD2
V gene: TRBV11-2

CDR3 protein: CASSLGDYGVHTYEQYF
CDR3 DNA: TGTGCCAGCAGCTTAGGAGACTACGGGGTCCACACCTACGAGCAGTACTTC
clone size: .
J gene: TRBJ2-7
D gene: .
V gene: TRBV11-2

CDR3 protein: CANRESLQGGELFF
CDR3 DNA: TGTGCCAACCGGGAGTCTCTCCAAGGCGGGGAGCTGTTTTTT
clone size: .
J gene: TRBJ2-2
D gene: .
V gene: TRBV2

CDR3 protein: CASIQDSSYNEQFF
CDR3 DNA: TGTGCCAGCATCCAGGACAGTTCTTACAATGAGCAGTTCTTC
clone size: few
J gene: TRBJ2-1
D gene: .
V gene: TRBV7-9

CDR3 protein: CASSAGAGGRGTEAFF
CDR3 DNA: TGTGCCAGCAGTGCAGGGGCAGGGGGAAGAGGCACTGAAGCTTTCTTT
clone size: .
J gene: TRBJ1-1
D gene: TRBD1
V gene: TRBV7-2

CDR3 protein: CATSRRTSTDTQYF
CDR3 DNA: TGTGCCACCAGCAGACGGACTAGCACAGATACGCAGTATTTT
clone size: .
J gene: TRBJ2-3
D gene: .
V gene: TRBV15

CDR3 protein: CASSLVPGLDYEQYF
CDR3 DNA: TGTGCCAGCAGCTTAGTCCCAGGGCTGGACTACGAGCAGTACTTC
clone size: .
J gene: TRBJ2-7
D gene: .
V gene: TRBV7-9

CDR3 protein: CASSFGDLGNTIYF
CDR3 DNA: TGCGCCAGCAGCTTCGGGGATCTTGGAAACACCATATATTTT
clone size: .
J gene: TRBJ1-3
D gene: .
V gene: TRBV5-1

CDR3 protein: CASQTAGANVLTF
CDR3 DNA: TGTGCCAGCCAGACAGCTGGGGCCAACGTCCTGACTTTC
clone size: .
J gene: TRBJ2-6
D gene: .
V gene: TRBV27

CDR3 protein: CASSPLGLHGYTF
CDR3 DNA: TGTGCCAGTAGTCCATTGGGACTTCATGGCTACACCTTC
clone size: .
J gene: TRBJ1-2
D gene: .
V gene: TRBV19

CDR3 protein: CASSLGQGAGEETQYF
CDR3 DNA: TGTGCCAGCAGCTTAGGACAGGGGGCTGGTGAGGAGACCCAGTACTTC
clone size: .
J gene: TRBJ2-5
D gene: TRBD1
V gene: TRBV6-6

CDR3 protein: CAIRENGLADNTGELFF
CDR3 DNA: TGTGCCATCAGAGAGAATGGACTAGCGGATAACACCGGGGAGCTGTTTTTT
clone size: .
J gene: TRBJ2-2
D gene: TRBD2
V gene: TRBV10-3

CDR3 protein: CASSLALHYTEAFF
CDR3 DNA: TGTGCCAGCAGCTTAGCGCTTCACTATACTGAAGCTTTCTTT
clone size: .
J gene: TRBJ1-1
D gene: .
V gene: TRBV7-2

CDR3 protein: CASSSGQGGTEAFF
CDR3 DNA: TGCGCCAGCAGCTCGGGACAGGGGGGCACTGAAGCTTTCTTT
clone size: .
J gene: TRBJ1-1
D gene: TRBD1
V gene: TRBV5-1

CDR3 protein: CASSVTASGGNTIYF
CDR3 DNA: TGTGCCAGCAGCGTGACCGCATCAGGAGGAAACACCATATATTTT
clone size: once
J gene: TRBJ1-3
D gene: .
V gene: TRBV6-5

CDR3 protein: CASRVTGVYEQYF
CDR3 DNA: TGTGCCAGCAGGGTAACAGGTGTCTACGAGCAGTACTTC
clone size: .
J gene: TRBJ2-7
D gene: .
V gene: TRBV28

CDR3 protein: CASSFDRGETEAFF
CDR3 DNA: TGCGCCAGCAGCTTTGACAGGGGCGAAACTGAAGCTTTCTTT
clone size: .
J gene: TRBJ1-1
D gene: TRBD1
V gene: TRBV5-1

CDR3 protein: CASSFGGSNEQFF
CDR3 DNA: TGCGCCAGCAGCTTTGGAGGGTCCAATGAGCAGTTCTTC
clone size: .
J gene: TRBJ2-1
D gene: .
V gene: TRBV5-1